The 14 T cell receptor beta chains below all came from one sample that was sequenced in a study of CD8+ T cells in alopecia areata. Treatment: oral pan-JAK inhibitor, 5-10 mg twice daily. Extraction of RNA preceded its reverse transcription into cDNA, which served as the sequencing template. Profiled with immunoSEQ multiplex PCR; TCRdb holds only in-frame clones, not every one. This sample yields roughly 140,000 clones, of which roughly four fifths are seen a single time; 20% to 30% belongs to the top ten. Here the sequenced sample was CD8+ T cells sorted from blood, taken at week 4, from a patient treated with tofacitinib. Receptor source: a human donor with alopecia areata.

This clone occurred once. The chain has TRBV4-1 and TRBJ2-1; 10 bases agree with TRBD2. This CDR3 spans 16 amino acids. Germline lookup yields CDR1 MGHRA and CDR2 YSYEKL. With V trimmed by 4 bases and J by 3 bases, 6 bases remained unmatched. DNA for the CDR3: TGCGCCAGCAGCCCTACTAGCGGGGCGAACTACAATGAGCAGTTCTTC. This encodes CASSPTSGANYNEQFF.

This clone was observed once. The CDR3 reads CASSQESRAYYEQYF. CDR3 nucleotide sequence: TGCGCCAGCAGCCAAGAATCTCGGGCCTACTACGAGCAGTACTTC. V gene TRBV4-1 combines with J gene TRBJ2-7; no firm D call. The CDR3 sequence is 15 residues long. V lost 0 bases and J 3 bases, leaving 12 bases between the germline ends. CDR1 is MGHRA, CDR2 YSYEKL, per germline.

The V call is TRBV27, the J call TRBJ2-7; 11 bases agree with TRBD1. J was trimmed by 6 bases and V by 5 bases; bases with no gene match: 6. There are 14 residues in the CDR3. CDR1 MNHEY and CDR2 SMNVEV come from the germline V gene (reference sequence). The CDR3: CASSPGQGAGEQYF. The CDR3 bases are TGTGCCAGCAGTCCTGGACAGGGGGCGGGCGAGCAGTACTTC.

The chain is built from TRBV5-6 and TRBJ2-1; 9 positions agree with TRBD1. The junction had 12 bases not matched to a gene; V was cut back by 1 base and J by 4 bases. The CDR3 spans 18 residues. Germline CDR1 and CDR2: SGHDT and YYEEEE. This CDR3 reads CASSLTGGATQPYNEQFF. CDR3 sequence (DNA): TGTGCCAGCAGCTTGACAGGGGGCGCGACCCAGCCTTACAATGAGCAGTTCTTC.

V is TRBV30 and J is TRBJ2-1, with 12 bases lining up with TRBD2. The CDR3 length is 14 residues. The junction had 6 bases not matched to a gene; V was cut back by 5 bases and J by 7 bases. The germline CDR1 and CDR2 sequences are GTSNPN and SVGIG (reference sequence). CDR3 sequence reads: CAWGLAGGSNEQFF. CDR3 nucleotide sequence: TGTGCCTGGGGCCTAGCGGGGGGGTCGAATGAGCAGTTCTTC.

The rearrangement joins TRBV30 to TRBJ2-2; D not certain. Germline V lookup: CDR1 GTSNPN, CDR2 SVGIG (reference sequence). The CDR3 has 12 amino acids. V lost 3 bases to trimming and J lost 2 bases, with 4 bases between them. CDR3 sequence reads: CAWRINTGELFF. The CDR3 nucleotides are TGTGCCTGGAGAATAAACACCGGGGAGCTGTTTTTT.

This sequence joins TRBV9 and TRBJ2-1, with D tentatively TRBD1 (5 bases). The V gene lost 1 base and the J gene lost 8 bases, with 16 bases spanning the gap. Germline V CDR1 and CDR2: SGDLS, YYNGEE. This CDR3 has 15 residues. CDR3 sequence: CASSVQGRAIDEQFF. The CDR3 coding sequence is TGTGCCAGCAGCGTACAGGGCAGGGCCATCGATGAGCAGTTCTTC. Using reference TRBV9 and TRBJ2-1 for the parts outside the CDR3, the full variable domain is DSGVTQTPKHLITATGQRVTLRCSPRSGDLSVYWYQQSLDQGLQFLIQYYNGEERAKGNILERFSAQQFPDLHSELNLSSLELGDSALYFCASSVQGRAIDEQFFGPGTRLTVL.

The gene calls are TRBV29-1 and TRBJ2-6; D remains ambiguous. Germline V gives CDR1 SQVTM, CDR2 ANQGSEA. The V end was cut by 4 bases, the J end by 2 bases, with 6 bases between. CDR3 length equals 13 residues. This CDR3 reads CSVGSAGANVLTF. In DNA, the CDR3 is TGCAGCGTTGGCTCGGCTGGGGCCAACGTCCTGACTTTC.

A single count supports this clone. This chain links TRBV27 with TRBJ2-5; TRBD1 matches at 7 bases. V lost 0 bases, J lost 5 bases, and 6 bases stayed unmatched. Germline assignment: CDR1 MNHEY and CDR2 SMNVEV (reference sequence). The CDR3 spans 15 residues. CDR3 sequence reads: CASSLSEGALETQYF. CDR3 in DNA: TGTGCCAGCAGTTTATCAGAGGGGGCGCTGGAGACCCAGTACTTC.

The chain carries TRBV6-5 and TRBJ2-1, with D possibly TRBD2 on 5 matching bases. Trimming took 7 bases from V and 1 from J, leaving 11 bases between them. From germline, CDR1 is MNHEY and CDR2 SVGAGI. CDR3 length equals 14 residues. For the CDR3, the DNA is TGTGCCAGCAACGACGGGAAGTCCTACAATGAGCAGTTCTTC. Its translation is CASNDGKSYNEQFF.

A few counts support this clone. This chain joins TRBV6-4 and TRBJ2-1; D tentatively fits TRBD1 or TRBD2 (6 bases each). Germline CDR1 is MRHNA and CDR2 is SNTAGT. The CDR3 spans 15 residues. Trimming cost V 0 bases and J 6 bases, with 12 bases left between them. CDR3: CASSDSGGAGNEQFF. CDR3 DNA: TGTGCCAGCAGTGACTCCGGGGGCGCGGGCAATGAGCAGTTCTTC.

The V gene is TRBV2, the J gene TRBJ2-2; D is undetermined. Germline-derived CDR1 and CDR2 are SNHLY and FYNNEI. This CDR3 comprises 12 residues. V was shortened by 5 bases and J by 4 bases, with 5 bases between the two germline ends. The CDR3 DNA sequence: TGTGCCAGCAGTTACCCCACCGGGGAGCTGTTTTTT. It translates to CASSYPTGELFF.

This rearrangement joins TRBV7-3 to TRBJ2-3, with D possibly matching TRBD2 (7 bases). The CDR3 is 15 residues long. Trimming removed 5 bases at V and 2 bases at J, with 14 bases between. Per germline, CDR1 SGHTA and CDR2 FQGTGA. The DNA for the CDR3 is TGTGCCAGCAGCATACGGGGGGCCATCACAGATACGCAGTATTTT. Its translation is CASSIRGAITDTQYF.

The chain has TRBV7-6 and TRBJ1-1, with D possibly matching TRBD1 (6 bases). V shed 2 bases and J shed 7 bases, with 14 bases lying between them. CDR3 length equals 14 residues. The germline V gene encodes CDR1 SGHVS and CDR2 FNYEAQ. The CDR3 nucleotides read TGTGCCAGCAGCTTATCTCTGGGGGCGGGTGAAGCTTTCTTT. It translates to CASSLSLGAGEAFF.